This T cell receptor (beta chain) originates from a study of T-cell memory formation after mild COVID-19 (dated by TCRdb to the early 2020s). Turning to the overall study: Most TCR sequence clusters were specific to one of the two donors. The cohort comprised two young, previously healthy adult volunteers, one female and one male. In two donors, T-cell clones that expanded and contracted after mild COVID-19 were tracked by sequencing TCRalpha and TCRbeta repertoires over time. What the authors observed across the whole study: Only a couple of mild cases were covered in the study, and larger cohorts including severe cases with pre-infection samples were considered necessary. Clones contracting from day 15 to 85 had balanced CD4/CD8 phenotypes, while a second wave expanding from day 15 to 37 was biased towards CD4+. Contracting CD4+ clones were found mainly in CM and EM memory subsets, while CD8+ clones were enriched in EMRA. The detection of some responding clones in pre-infection memory suggests that pre-existing cross-reactive memory T cells joined the SARS-CoV-2 response. The second-wave clones that peaked on day 37 were not confirmed to be SARS-CoV-2 specific.

Ficoll-Paque density gradient centrifugation was used to isolate PBMCs. The instrument given in TCRdb is Illumina NovaSeq 6000. Using 5'RACE with constant-segment primers, TCRalpha and TCRbeta cDNA libraries were constructed, with sample barcodes and unique molecular identifiers added in the process. RNA was extracted from every sample with Trizol reagent. Library amplification was performed in two PCR steps, and a second sample barcode and Illumina TruSeq adapters were introduced in the second step. Sequencing of the libraries was done on an Illumina NovaSeq, producing 2 x 150 bp paired-end reads. The original pipeline was this. Demultiplexing of reads and collapsing into UMI-guided consensus sequences were performed with migec v1.2.7. With mixcr v2.1.11, UMI consensuses were aligned to TRA and TRB V and J templates and assembled into clonotypes. A clonotype was counted as expanded or contracted only when both edgeR and NoisET called the clonotype significant, with the noise models trained on biological replicates. For edgeR calls, a false discovery rate-adjusted p below 0.01 and a log2 fold-change threshold of 1 were applied. As an exploratory analysis of dynamics, PCA with hierarchical clustering was applied to max-normalized trajectories of the 1000 most abundant clonotypes. The CD4 or CD8 phenotype of responding clones was assigned using the separately sequenced CD4+ and CD8+ repertoires. TCRdb applied fastp at Q25 and MiXCR to the public reads, then kept only in-frame beta chains. Each entry is one CDR3 protein sequence, shown with its most common DNA and genes. None of the V and J calls come from the authors' own analysis; TCRdb made them. This sample has about 430,000 distinct CDR3 sequences in its table, and more than 15% of those were observed once. The ten top clones hold roughly 21% of the sample.

V trim: 8 bases; J trim: 6 bases; unmatched bases: 10. The CDR3, from cysteine to phenylalanine, totals 13 residues. Only the CDR3 part of the read is kept: 39 bases, read in frame from the first base. As to this clonotype: The antigen it binds to is not known. Base qualities are missing; no much larger clone stands one base away.

Recombination linked TRBV12-3 or TRBV12-4 to TRBJ2-7, with 7 junctional bases fitting TRBD2. This TCR was sampled from a man between 18 and 35 years old who had mild COVID-19 (a few samples of this study predate the infection). The sample titles of this study are shuffled in the database, so cell type and time point are left out; the donor was told from shared clones. The sequenced sample was PBMCs or a T cell subset sorted from them (not recorded which). Here is the DNA: TGTGCCAGCCACCCCGGCGGGGGTGGCGAGCAGTACTTC. It encodes CASHPGGGGEQYF.